One and the same sample provided the 5 T cell receptor beta chains below, sequenced in a study of blood T cell repertoires in COVID-19. Method: immunoSEQ multiplex PCR; TCRdb's copy keeps in-frame clones and lacks some. Of 65,000 to 95,000 clones detected, 70% to 85% appear once; the ten largest clones hold less than 7.5%. Sequences were obtained from peripheral blood. Every receptor here comes from a middle-aged man with active or convalescent COVID-19.

The chain couples TRBV28 to TRBJ2-2, with TRBD1 matching 8 bases. Unmatched junction bases numbered 2, after V lost 1 base and J lost 4 bases. The CDR3 is 15 amino acids. Germline lookup yields CDR1 MDHEN and CDR2 SYDVKM. CDR3 bases: TGTGCCAGCAGTTTATCGACAGGGGCCACCGGGGAGCTGTTTTTT. Its protein product is CASSLSTGATGELFF.

The V and J genes are TRBV5-1 and TRBJ1-1, with 9 bases that match TRBD1. CDR1 SGHRS and CDR2 YFSETQ come from the germline V gene. The CDR3 spans 16 residues. The V and J ends lost 3 bases and 4 bases, in that order; junction bases with no gene match: 10. CDR3 region: CASSSSAGTGITEAFF. DNA of the CDR3: TGCGCCAGCAGCTCATCAGCCGGGACAGGGATCACTGAAGCTTTCTTT.

This clone was seen a handful of times. The V gene is TRBV11-2, the J gene TRBJ2-7; D ambiguous. Germline CDR1 and CDR2: SGHAT and FQNNGV. This CDR3 spans 14 amino acids. V was pared by 0 bases and J by 2 bases, with 8 bases between. In nucleotides, the CDR3 is TGTGCCAGCAGCTTAGAACGCGGCCCCTACGAGCAGTACTTC. This translates into CASSLERGPYEQYF.

A few counts support this clone. The chain is built from TRBV20-1 and TRBJ1-2; maybe TRBD1 (6 bases). Per germline, CDR1 DFQATT and CDR2 SNEGSKA (reference sequence). Trimming shortened V by 6 bases and J by 6 bases, and 11 bases separated the two germline ends. CDR3 length equals 11 residues. This CDR3 reads CSAQGLDGYTF. CDR3 nucleotide sequence: TGCAGTGCACAGGGTCTTGATGGCTACACCTTC.

This clone was observed many times. The rearrangement links TRBV18 to TRBJ1-5, with 8 positions matching TRBD1. In germline, CDR1 is KGHSH, CDR2 LQKENI. The CDR3 runs 15 residues. V dropped 6 bases and J dropped 2; count of bases not matched to a gene: 6. The CDR3 coding sequence is TGTGCCAGCTCCAGGGGGCTGGAGGGCAATCAGCCCCAGCATTTT. Its protein is CASSRGLEGNQPQHF.